Listed below are T cell receptor beta chains from one sample, sequenced in a study of regulatory T cells in long-lasting Graves disease. TCRdb independently ran MiXCR on the multiplex PCR reads; one entry per CDR3 protein. This table has about 220,000 distinct CDR3 sequences, less than 20% appearing once. The sample also formed part of further work on T cells in Graves' hyperthyroidism and ophthalmopathy.

The material sequenced was peripheral blood mononuclear cells (PBMCs), taken at new diagnosis, from a patient treated with antithyroid drugs. The source is a woman aged 25-40 years with Graves disease. Each CDR3 is given with its conserved first and last residue. D genes are given only for firm matches. Some rows mark clone size as missing; the rest say once, few, many or name a class of expanded clone.

V gene	D gene	J gene	clone size	CDR3 protein	CDR3 DNA
TRBV3-1	TRBD1	TRBJ2-7	many	CASSLGTGGVKEQYF	TGTGCCAGCAGCCTCGGGACAGGGGGAGTTAAGGAGCAGTACTTC
TRBV4-1	TRBD1	TRBJ2-3	many	CASSQESARGLDTQYF	TGCGCCAGCAGCCAAGAATCCGCCAGGGGGCTAGATACGCAGTATTTT
TRBV6-1	.	TRBJ2-2	.	CASSEFPGLKSSWAGELFF	TGTGCCAGCAGTGAATTTCCAGGGCTGAAATCGTCGTGGGCCGGGGAGCTGTTTTTT
TRBV10-3	TRBD1	TRBJ1-1	many	CAISGTGNTEAFF	TGTGCCATCTCAGGGACAGGGAACACTGAAGCTTTCTTT
TRBV5-1	TRBD2	TRBJ2-7	many	CASSLDQGGLAGTYEQYF	TGCGCCAGCAGCTTGGATCAGGGGGGACTAGCGGGAACCTACGAGCAGTACTTC
TRBV6-1	.	TRBJ1-6	many	CASSDQGTDNSPLHF	TGTGCCAGCAGTGACCAGGGTACCGATAATTCACCCCTCCACTTT
TRBV3-1	TRBD1	TRBJ1-2	many	CASSRGQGGYTF	TGTGCCAGCAGCCGGGGACAGGGGGGCTACACCTTC
TRBV13	TRBD1	TRBJ2-7	.	CASRTGTVYEQYF	TGTGCCAGCAGAACCGGGACAGTCTACGAGCAGTACTTC
TRBV2	TRBD2	TRBJ2-5	.	CARGLAGKYQETQYF	TGTGCCAGGGGACTAGCGGGGAAGTACCAAGAGACCCAGTACTTC
TRBV18	.	TRBJ2-1	many	CASSYTSYNEQFF	TGTGCCAGCTCTTATACCTCCTACAATGAGCAGTTCTTC
TRBV2	TRBD1	TRBJ2-2	few	CASSEIRGRTGELFF	TGTGCCAGCAGTGAAATAAGGGGGCGGACCGGGGAGCTGTTTTTT
TRBV5-1	.	TRBJ2-1	many	CASSWEAGHEQFF	TGCGCCAGCAGCTGGGAGGCAGGCCATGAGCAGTTCTTC
TRBV5-5	.	TRBJ1-5	many	CASSHLGGDSNQPQHF	TGTGCCAGCAGTCATCTTGGGGGGGATAGCAATCAGCCCCAGCATTTT
TRBV18	TRBD1	TRBJ1-5	.	CASSPTGGKDQPQHF	TGTGCCAGCTCACCAACAGGGGGAAAGGATCAGCCCCAGCATTTT
TRBV27	.	TRBJ1-1	many	CASQGLGRNTEAFF	TGTGCCTCACAGGGACTGGGCAGAAACACTGAAGCTTTCTTT
TRBV19	.	TRBJ1-2	many	CASSSSLLDGYTF	TGTGCCAGTAGTAGCAGCCTCTTAGATGGCTACACCTTC
TRBV20-1	TRBD1	TRBJ2-7	few	CSAWGQTYYEQYF	TGCAGTGCTTGGGGACAGACTTACTACGAGCAGTACTTC
TRBV20-1	.	TRBJ1-2	many	CSATAGDGYTF	TGCAGTGCTACAGCAGGGGATGGCTACACCTTC
TRBV19	.	TRBJ2-1	many	CASSINWGDYNEQFF	TGTGCCAGTAGTATAAATTGGGGGGACTACAATGAGCAGTTCTTC
TRBV2	.	TRBJ2-1	.	CASWDWGSYNEQFF	TGTGCCAGCTGGGACTGGGGCTCCTACAATGAGCAGTTCTTC
TRBV4-1	TRBD1	TRBJ1-4	many	CASSQVPGGGSNEKLFF	TGCGCCAGCAGCCAAGTTCCAGGGGGGGGATCTAATGAAAAACTGTTTTTT
TRBV28	.	TRBJ1-2	.	CASNVPAGGYTF	TGTGCCAGCAACGTCCCCGCTGGGGGCTACACCTTC
TRBV27	TRBD1	TRBJ1-6	many	CASRYRGIGSPLHF	TGTGCCAGCAGGTACAGGGGGATCGGTTCACCCCTCCACTTT